A single sample is the source of the 20 T cell receptor beta chains below, sequenced in a study of CD8 T cells in ankylosing spondylitis. One entry per CDR3 protein, called by TCRdb with MiXCR from the 5' RACE reads. This sample yields some 800,000 distinct CDR3 sequences, of which 10% to 15% are seen a single time; 0.51% belongs to the top ten. Their target antigens are unknown. General observations from the study: Fewer than ten highly homologous variants made up a TCR beta motif that seemed to typify ankylosing spondylitis blood.

What was sequenced was blood, either unsorted or a sorted T cell fraction (not recorded which). The receptors derive from a male donor with ankylosing spondylitis.

The chain recombines TRBV4-3 with TRBJ2-5, with D uncertain. The CDR3 totals 18 residues. Trimming pared 0 bases from V and 0 bases from J, leaving 17 bases between. Germline CDR1 LGHNA, CDR2 YSLEER. The CDR3 here is CASSQDLGRTEYQETQYF. The CDR3 DNA is TGCGCCAGCAGCCAAGATCTCGGACGCACAGAATACCAAGAGACCCAGTACTTC.

This clonotype was counted at least ten times. The genes are TRBV10-1 and TRBJ2-7, with D perhaps assigned TRBD1 or TRBD2 (6 bases each). CDR1 is WNHNN, CDR2 SYGVQD, per germline (reference sequence). The CDR3 covers 16 residues. Trimming removed 2 bases from V and 6 bases from J, with 20 bases in between. The CDR3 sequence: CASSEPREPGGSEQYF. CDR3 DNA sequence: TGCGCCAGCAGTGAGCCGCGGGAACCTGGGGGCTCCGAGCAGTACTTC.

The chain recombines TRBV2 with TRBJ2-5, with TRBD2 identical over 7 bases. The CDR3 runs 12 residues. J lost 1 base, V lost 11 bases, and 4 bases had no gene match. Per germline, CDR1 SNHLY and CDR2 FYNNEI. CDR3 amino acids: CAGGEIQETQYF. CDR3 DNA sequence: TGTGCCGGGGGGGAGATCCAAGAGACCCAGTACTTC.

This clonotype occurred a few times. This sequence joins TRBV15 and TRBJ1-5; no definite D call. The CDR3 runs 14 residues. The ends were cut back, 0 bases at V and 6 bases at J, with 9 bases in the middle. Germline CDR1 and CDR2: LNHNV and YYDKDF (reference sequence). The CDR3 reads CATSREWRAQPQHF. The CDR3, as DNA: TGTGCCACCAGCAGAGAGTGGAGGGCTCAGCCCCAGCATTTT.

The chain couples TRBV4-3 to TRBJ2-1, with D perhaps matching TRBD2 (6 bases). The CDR3 runs 13 residues. Germline CDR1 LGHNA, CDR2 YSLEER. Between the trimmed V and J ends, which lost 1 base and 9 bases, there was a span of 10 bases. The DNA of the CDR3 is TGCGCCAGCAGCCAAGCGGAGGGCCGTGAGCAGTTCTTC. Amino acid sequence: CASSQAEGREQFF.

This clonotype was counted between two and nine times. This chain links TRBV7-2 with TRBJ2-1; 11 positions match TRBD2. Germline V CDR1 and CDR2: SGHTA, FQGNSA. The CDR3 length is 13 residues. V trimming: 5 bases; J trimming: 10 bases; junction bases outside the gene matches: 4. DNA for the CDR3: TGTGCCAGCAGCACTAGCGGGGGCGTCGAGCAGTTCTTC. This translates into CASSTSGGVEQFF.

The rearrangement uses TRBV20-1 and TRBJ1-1; possibly TRBD1 for D (5 bases). Per the germline V gene, CDR1 is DFQATT and CDR2 is SNEGSKA (reference sequence). V was shortened by 6 bases and J by 0 bases, with 11 bases between the two germline ends. The CDR3 contains 13 residues. The CDR3, as DNA: TGCAGTGCAGAGGAGGGGATGAACACTGAAGCTTTCTTT. Translating gives CSAEEGMNTEAFF.

A few counts support this clonotype. This chain links TRBV4-1 with TRBJ2-1, with D hard to call. CDR1 and CDR2 (germline): MGHRA, YSYEKL. Deletions cut 4 bases from V and 6 bases from J, with 10 bases between. The CDR3 consists of 13 residues. The CDR3, as DNA: TGCGCCAGCAGCCGAAGTACCAGCAATGAGCAGTTCTTC. Its translation: CASSRSTSNEQFF.

This clonotype was seen a few times. The chain carries TRBV28 and TRBJ2-7; D unresolved. CDR3 length: 16 amino acids. Germline lookup yields CDR1 MDHEN and CDR2 SYDVKM. Trimming removed 5 bases from V and 1 base from J, with 18 bases in between. For the CDR3, the DNA is TGTGCCAGCAGTGGATCCTCCTCGGGCCGATCCTACGAGCAGTACTTC. This sequence encodes CASSGSSSGRSYEQYF. The full variable domain, with the rest looked up from reference TRBV28 and TRBJ2-7, is DVKVTQSSRYLVKRTGEKVFLECVQDMDHENMFWYRQDPGLGLRLIYFSYDVKMKEKGDIPEGYSVSREKKERFSLILESASTNQTSMYLCASSGSSSGRSYEQYFGPGTRLTVT.

The J gene is TRBJ1-2, the V gene TRBV15; 7 bases line up with TRBD1. Losses at the gene ends were 0 bases for V and 5 bases for J; bases not matched to a gene: 6. This CDR3 region has 15 residues. CDR1 LNHNV and CDR2 YYDKDF come from the germline V gene (reference sequence). The CDR3, as DNA: TGTGCCACCAGCAGAGAGGTAGGACAGGCGTATGGCTACACCTTC. The encoded protein is CATSREVGQAYGYTF.

This clonotype has just a few counts. The chain links TRBV4-2 to TRBJ2-7; no firm D call. The CDR3 runs to 15 residues. Germline V lookup: CDR1 LGHNA, CDR2 YNFKEQ. V was cut by 5 bases and J by 0 bases, with 14 bases left in between. The CDR3 DNA reads as TGTGCCAGCAGCAGAGGTAGCCCACTCTCCTACGAGCAGTACTTC. This sequence encodes CASSRGSPLSYEQYF.

This clonotype was observed a few times. The chain is built from TRBV2 and TRBJ2-1; possibly TRBD2 for D (6 bases). Looked up from germline, CDR1 is SNHLY and CDR2 is FYNNEI. There are 14 residues in the CDR3. With 8 bases removed from V and 5 bases from J, the gap between germline ends came to 16 bases. Here the CDR3 DNA reads TGTGCCAGCTCAAACCAGCGGGTCGACAATGAGCAGTTCTTC. Residues: CASSNQRVDNEQFF.

This chain joins TRBV20-1 and TRBJ2-1, with a tentative D call TRBD2 (6 bases). The CDR3 has 14 residues. The ends were cut back, 3 bases at V and 10 bases at J, with 19 bases in the middle. Germline V gene lookup returns CDR1 DFQATT and CDR2 SNEGSKA (reference sequence). Here the CDR3 reads CSASLVADVLEQFF. DNA for the CDR3: TGCAGTGCTAGCCTGGTAGCGGACGTTTTGGAGCAGTTCTTC.

In its sample, this clonotype was seen a few times. The J gene is TRBJ1-2, the V gene TRBV5-6, with a tentative D call TRBD1 (5 bases). The CDR3 has 12 residues. V lost 2 bases and J lost 7, with 9 bases in between. The V gene's germline CDR1 is SGHDT and CDR2 YYEEEE. The CDR3 loop reads CASSFSGPGYTF. The CDR3 region has the DNA TGTGCCAGCAGCTTCTCAGGGCCTGGCTACACCTTC.

The gene calls are TRBV7-2 and TRBJ1-2; D is undetermined. The V and J ends lost 5 bases and 4 bases respectively, with 17 bases between them. The germline CDR1 and CDR2 sequences are SGHTA and FQGNSA. The CDR3 length is 15 residues. CDR3 sequence (DNA): TGTGCCAGCAGCCTTGGTATCGCCCCCTTCTATGGCTACACCTTC. It specifies CASSLGIAPFYGYTF.

This clonotype has just one count. J is TRBJ2-1 and V is TRBV28; tentatively, D is TRBD2 (7 bases). V lost 7 bases, J lost 6 bases, and 19 bases lay in between. Germline V gene lookup returns CDR1 MDHEN and CDR2 SYDVKM. The CDR3 consists of 15 residues. The CDR3 is CASTWGGQRGNEQFF. CDR3 coding DNA: TGTGCCAGCACCTGGGGGGGGCAGAGGGGCAATGAGCAGTTCTTC.

In this sample, this clonotype turned up many times. This chain links TRBV29-1 with TRBJ2-5; unclear D gene. This CDR3 has 10 residues. V dropped 4 bases and J dropped 5 bases, with 5 bases sitting between them. Germline values: CDR1 SQVTM, CDR2 ANQGSEA. CDR3 in amino acids: CSVVGETQYF. The CDR3 coding sequence is TGCAGCGTTGTGGGGGAGACCCAGTACTTC. Variable domain in full (rest from reference TRBV29-1 and TRBJ2-5): SAVISQKPSRDICQRGTSLTIQCQVDSQVTMMFWYRQQPGQSLTLIATANQGSEATYESGFVIDKFPISRPNLTFSTLTVSNMSPEDSSIYLCSVVGETQYFGPGTRLLVL.

In this sample, this clonotype turned up many times. The chain uses TRBV20-1 and TRBJ2-1; TRBD2 might be the D (6 bases). This CDR3 is built from 14 residues. The V gene lost 3 bases and the J gene lost 2 bases, with 11 bases spanning the gap. Germline CDR1 DFQATT, CDR2 SNEGSKA (reference sequence). The CDR3 here is CSASVADTYNEQFF. CDR3 coding DNA: TGCAGTGCTAGCGTAGCGGATACCTACAATGAGCAGTTCTTC.

This CDR3 reads CAISGSRTGGTGELFF. The CDR3 bases are TGTGCCATCAGTGGGTCGAGGACAGGGGGCACCGGGGAGCTGTTTTTT. The chain is built from TRBV10-3 and TRBJ2-2, with 10 positions matching TRBD1. J lost 4 bases, V lost 4 bases, and 6 bases had no gene match. This CDR3 contains 16 residues. CDR1 and CDR2 from the germline V gene are ENHRY and SYGVKD.

There are a few counts of this clonotype. The chain combines TRBV4-3 with TRBJ1-6; D not resolved. Trimming removed 0 bases at V and 9 bases at J, with 15 bases between. This CDR3 contains 16 residues. The V gene's germline CDR1 is LGHNA and CDR2 YSLEER. DNA for the CDR3: TGCGCCAGCAGCCAAGAGGGCTGGCCGGGTACTTCACCCCTCCACTTT. Protein product: CASSQEGWPGTSPLHF.